This T cell receptor beta chain was recovered during a study of cytomegalovirus exposure and HLA in healthy donors. PCR employed 60 Vbeta and 13 Jbeta primers. Profiled with immunoSEQ multiplex PCR; TCRdb holds only in-frame clones, not every one. The top ten hold 0.2% to 0.3% of the sample, which has 150,000 to 200,000 clones, 87% seen once. Note on this clone: Its antigen remains unidentified.

This CDR3 spans 17 amino acids. Germline V gene sequence: CDR1 PRHDT, CDR2 FYEKMQ (reference sequence). Trimming cost V 2 bases and J 1 base; bases outside gene matches: 7. Regarding the study as a whole: A highly shared variant cluster was judged a likely technical artifact.

This clonotype originated in a girl less than two years old in good health and CMV-seronegative. This rearrangement joins TRBV13 to TRBJ2-1; 8 bases fit TRBD2. What was sequenced was PBMCs. The CDR3 region has the DNA TGTGCCAGCAGCTTACAGACTAGCGTGAAATCCTACAATGAGCAGTTCTTC. It specifies CASSLQTSVKSYNEQFF.